This TCR beta chain was identified during a study of CD8+ T cells in alopecia areata. General study points: Greater clonality was observed in lesional scalp samples, especially alopecia totalis/universalis, versus normal scalp.

The length of the CDR3 is 13 residues. V lost 6 bases, J lost 6 bases, and 7 bases stayed unmatched. CDR1 is MDHEN and CDR2 is SYDVKM in the germline V gene. Obtained from alopecia areata patients were lesional scalp punch biopsies along with peripheral blood. After isolation, RNA underwent reverse transcription to generate cDNA as the sequencing template. The data were produced by immunoSEQ multiplex PCR, yet TCRdb's version contains in-frame clones alone and is incomplete. The sample shows approximately 24,000 clones, 52% of them seen only once. With respect to this clone: What it binds is not known.

The chain links TRBV28 to TRBJ2-7, with TRBD2 matching 8 bases. This sequence was found in a human donor with alopecia areata. Sequencing was performed on NKG2D-high CD8+ T cells sorted from blood. The CDR3 region is CASSLGLVGEQYF. In nucleotides, the CDR3 is TGTGCCAGCAGCCTGGGACTAGTGGGCGAGCAGTACTTC. Looking up the rest from reference TRBV28 and TRBJ2-7 gives the full variable domain: DVKVTQSSRYLVKRTGEKVFLECVQDMDHENMFWYRQDPGLGLRLIYFSYDVKMKEKGDIPEGYSVSREKKERFSLILESASTNQTSMYLCASSLGLVGEQYFGPGTRLTVT.